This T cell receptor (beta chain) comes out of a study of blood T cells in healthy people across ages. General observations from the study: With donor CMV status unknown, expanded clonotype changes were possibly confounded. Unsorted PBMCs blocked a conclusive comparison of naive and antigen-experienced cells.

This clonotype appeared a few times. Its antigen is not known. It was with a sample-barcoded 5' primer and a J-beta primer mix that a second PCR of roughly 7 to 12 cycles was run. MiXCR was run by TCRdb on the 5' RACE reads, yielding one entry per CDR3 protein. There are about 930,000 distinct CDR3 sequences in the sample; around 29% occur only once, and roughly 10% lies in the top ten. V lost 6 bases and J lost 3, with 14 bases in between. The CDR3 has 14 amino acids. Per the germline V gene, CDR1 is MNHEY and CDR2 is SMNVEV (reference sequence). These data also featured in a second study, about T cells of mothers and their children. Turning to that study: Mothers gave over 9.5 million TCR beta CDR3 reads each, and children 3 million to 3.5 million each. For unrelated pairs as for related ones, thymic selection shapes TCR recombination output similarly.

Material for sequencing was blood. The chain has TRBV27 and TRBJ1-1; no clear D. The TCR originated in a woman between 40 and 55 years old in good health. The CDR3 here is CASSPTGWYTEAFF. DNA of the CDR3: TGTGCCAGCAGCCCGACCGGGTGGTACACTGAAGCTTTCTTT.